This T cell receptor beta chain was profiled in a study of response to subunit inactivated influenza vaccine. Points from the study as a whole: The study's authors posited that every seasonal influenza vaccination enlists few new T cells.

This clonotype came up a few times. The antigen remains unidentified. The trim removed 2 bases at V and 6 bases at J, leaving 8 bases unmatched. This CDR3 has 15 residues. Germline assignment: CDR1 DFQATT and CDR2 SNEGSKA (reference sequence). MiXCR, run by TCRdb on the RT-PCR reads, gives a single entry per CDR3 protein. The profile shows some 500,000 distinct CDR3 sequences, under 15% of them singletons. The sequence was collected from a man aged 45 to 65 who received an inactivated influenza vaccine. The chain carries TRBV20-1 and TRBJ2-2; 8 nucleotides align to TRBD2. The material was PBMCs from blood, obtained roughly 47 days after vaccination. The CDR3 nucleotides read TGCAGTGCTAGATTCCCGGGGGGGGACCCCGGGGAGCTGTTTTTT. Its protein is CSARFPGGDPGELFF.